This TCR beta chain was identified during a study of T cell responses to AZD1222 COVID-19 vaccine. This CDR3 has 18 residues. In germline, CDR1 is MRHNA, CDR2 SNTAGT. With 2 bases clipped from V and 1 base from J, the junction kept 6 bases outside the gene matches. The protocol was immunoSEQ multiplex PCR, while the TCRdb copy is restricted to in-frame clones and leaves out a portion. The data show 150,000 to 200,000 clones, more than 90% seen once. In the case of this clone: Its target is not known.

Findings and caveats of the study: Researchers took repertoire samples only after the peak T cell response had come. Donors in the cohort were predominantly white British and more often female, and clonal diversity was possibly underestimated.

The genes are TRBV6-4 and TRBJ2-2, with 11 bases fitting TRBD2. Here the sequenced sample was peripheral blood, taken 28 days after the second dose of the MenACWY control vaccine. The receptor's source is an adult who received the MenACWY meningococcal vaccine as a control. The DNA for the CDR3 is TGTGCCAGCAGTGACGTATTAGCGGGAGGGGTGAACACCGGGGAGCTGTTTTTT. Translated: CASSDVLAGGVNTGELFF.